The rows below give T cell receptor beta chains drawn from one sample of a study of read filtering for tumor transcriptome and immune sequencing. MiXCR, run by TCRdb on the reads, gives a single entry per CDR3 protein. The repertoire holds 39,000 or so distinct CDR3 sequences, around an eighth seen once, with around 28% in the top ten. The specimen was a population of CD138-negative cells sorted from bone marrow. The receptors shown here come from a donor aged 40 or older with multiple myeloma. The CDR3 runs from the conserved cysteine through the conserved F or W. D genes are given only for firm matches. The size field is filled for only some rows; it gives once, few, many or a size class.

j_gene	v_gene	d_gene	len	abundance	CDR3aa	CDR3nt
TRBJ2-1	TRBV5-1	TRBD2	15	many	CASSLGGGPYNEQFF	TGCGCCAGCAGCTTGGGCGGGGGTCCCTACAATGAGCAGTTCTTC
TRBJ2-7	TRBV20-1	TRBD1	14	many	CSARDQQVRGEQYF	TGCAGTGCTAGAGATCAGCAGGTCAGGGGGGAGCAGTACTTC
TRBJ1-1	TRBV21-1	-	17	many	CASSKEGPGPGNTEAFF	TGTGCCAGCAGCAAAGAGGGTCCAGGGCCGGGGAACACTGAAGCTTTCTTT
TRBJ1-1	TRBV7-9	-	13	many	CASSSDKNTEAFF	TGTGCCAGCAGCTCGGACAAGAACACTGAAGCTTTCTTT
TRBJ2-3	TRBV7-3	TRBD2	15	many	CASSQWGGSTDTQYF	TGTGCCAGCAGCCAATGGGGGGGGAGCACAGATACGCAGTATTTT
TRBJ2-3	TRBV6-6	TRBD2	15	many	CASNLAGDGPDTQYF	TGTGCCAGCAACCTAGCGGGAGATGGTCCAGATACGCAGTATTTT
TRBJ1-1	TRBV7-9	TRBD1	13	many	CASRTTGGTEAFF	TGTGCCAGCAGAACGACAGGGGGCACTGAAGCTTTCTTT
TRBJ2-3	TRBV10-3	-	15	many	CAISDGIPSTDTQYF	TGTGCCATCAGTGACGGTATCCCGAGCACAGATACGCAGTATTTT
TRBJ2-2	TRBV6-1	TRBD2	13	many	CASVSGSTGELFF	TGTGCCAGCGTTAGCGGGAGTACCGGGGAGCTGTTTTTT
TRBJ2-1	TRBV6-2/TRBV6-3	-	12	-	CASSYPGLPRFF	TGTGCCAGCAGTTACCCGGGTCTCCCAAGGTTCTTC
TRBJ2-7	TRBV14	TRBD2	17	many	CASSPRLAGGLSYEQYF	TGTGCCAGCAGCCCACGACTAGCGGGAGGACTGTCCTACGAGCAGTACTTC
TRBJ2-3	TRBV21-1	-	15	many	CASSKEGDRSDTQYF	TGTGCCAGCAGCAAAGAGGGGGACAGGTCGGATACGCAGTATTTT
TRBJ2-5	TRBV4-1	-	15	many	CASSQETSGQETQYF	TGCGCCAGCAGCCAAGAGACCAGCGGCCAAGAGACCCAGTACTTC
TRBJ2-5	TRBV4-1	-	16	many	CASSQVFSSRKETQYF	TGCGCCAGCAGCCAAGTTTTTTCTAGCCGTAAAGAGACCCAGTACTTC
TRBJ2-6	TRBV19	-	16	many	CASSMVFGAGANVLTF	TGTGCCAGTAGTATGGTGTTCGGGGCTGGGGCCAACGTCCTGACTTTC
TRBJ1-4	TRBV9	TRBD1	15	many	CASSVEGTGREKLFF	TGTGCCAGCAGCGTAGAAGGGACAGGGAGAGAAAAACTGTTTTTT
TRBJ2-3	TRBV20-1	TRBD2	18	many	CSARGGLVPAYGSDTQYF	TGCAGTGCTAGAGGGGGACTAGTCCCCGCCTATGGCTCAGATACGCAGTATTTT
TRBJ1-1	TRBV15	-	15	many	CATSSPGEGDHEAFF	TGTGCCACCAGCAGCCCGGGCGAAGGGGATCATGAAGCTTTCTTT
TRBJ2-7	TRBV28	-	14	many	CASSPISGAGEQYF	TGTGCCAGCAGTCCCATTTCGGGGGCGGGCGAGCAGTACTTC
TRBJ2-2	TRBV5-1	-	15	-	CASSLRAPVTGELFF	TGCGCCAGCAGCTTGCGGGCGCCGGTCACCGGGGAGCTGTTTTTC
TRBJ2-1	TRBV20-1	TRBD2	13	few	CSATSGRSHEQFF	TGCAGTGCTACTAGCGGGAGGTCACATGAGCAGTTCTTC
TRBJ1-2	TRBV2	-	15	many	CASSEARGKGYGYTF	TGTGCCAGCAGTGAAGCTCGGGGGAAGGGCTATGGCTACACCTTC
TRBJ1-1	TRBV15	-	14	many	CATSSSGSLREAFF	TGTGCCACCAGCAGTTCCGGGTCCTTGAGGGAAGCTTTCTTT
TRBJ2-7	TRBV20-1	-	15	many	CSARDWSGFDYEQYF	TGCAGTGCTAGAGATTGGTCAGGGTTTGACTACGAGCAGTACTTC
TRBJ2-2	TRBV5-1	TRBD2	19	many	CASSFLAGGPPSNTGELFF	TGCGCCAGCAGCTTCCTAGCGGGAGGGCCTCCCTCGAACACCGGGGAGCTGTTTTTT
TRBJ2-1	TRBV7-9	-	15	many	CASSLGGIWGIGQFF	TGTGCCAGCAGCTTAGGGGGGATTTGGGGTATAGGGCAGTTCTTC
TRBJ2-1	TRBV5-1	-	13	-	CASSLAEGSEQFF	TGCGCCAGCAGCTTGGCAGAGGGAAGTGAGCAGTTCTTC
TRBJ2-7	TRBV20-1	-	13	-	CSAKPGGFYEQYF	TGCAGTGCTAAACCAGGCGGATTCTACGAGCAGTACTTC
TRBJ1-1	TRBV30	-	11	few	CAWSVRREAFF	TGTGCCTGGAGTGTAAGGCGGGAAGCTTTCTTT
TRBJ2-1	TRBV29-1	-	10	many	CSVGHNEQFF	TGCAGCGTTGGCCACAATGAGCAGTTCTTC
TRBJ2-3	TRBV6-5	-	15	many	CASSHRGMSTDTQYF	TGTGCCAGCAGCCATAGGGGTATGAGCACAGATACGCAGTATTTT